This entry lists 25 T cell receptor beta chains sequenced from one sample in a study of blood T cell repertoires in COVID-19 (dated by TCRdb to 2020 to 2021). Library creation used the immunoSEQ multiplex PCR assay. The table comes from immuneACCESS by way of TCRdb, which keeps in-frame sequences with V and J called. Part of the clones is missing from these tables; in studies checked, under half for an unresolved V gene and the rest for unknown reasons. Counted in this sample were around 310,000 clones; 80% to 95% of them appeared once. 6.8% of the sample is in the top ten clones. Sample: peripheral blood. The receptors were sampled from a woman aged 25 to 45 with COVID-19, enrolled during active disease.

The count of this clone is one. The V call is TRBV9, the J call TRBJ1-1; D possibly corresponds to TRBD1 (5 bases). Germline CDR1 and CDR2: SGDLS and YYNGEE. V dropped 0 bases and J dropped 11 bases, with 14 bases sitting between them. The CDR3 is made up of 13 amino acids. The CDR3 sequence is CASSVASGGDAFF. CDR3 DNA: TGTGCCAGCAGCGTAGCTTCCGGGGGTGACGCTTTCTTT.

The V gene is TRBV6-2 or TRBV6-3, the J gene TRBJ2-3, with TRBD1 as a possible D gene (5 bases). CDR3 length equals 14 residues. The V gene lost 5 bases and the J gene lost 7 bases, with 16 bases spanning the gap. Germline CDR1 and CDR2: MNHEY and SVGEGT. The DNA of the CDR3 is TGTGCCAGCAGTAAAGACGGCTCAGGGAATACGCAGTATTTT. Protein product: CASSKDGSGNTQYF.

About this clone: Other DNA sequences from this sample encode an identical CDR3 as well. Written as DNA, the CDR3 is TGTGCCATCAGTGAGGACAGGGGAAGAACAGATACGCAGTATTTT. It specifies CAISEDRGRTDTQYF. The rearrangement joins TRBV10-3 to TRBJ2-3; 8 bases line up with TRBD1. The V segment lost 2 bases and the J segment 3 bases; nucleotides outside the gene matches: 4. The CDR3 totals 15 residues. Per germline, CDR1 ENHRY and CDR2 SYGVKD.

The CDR3 DNA reads as TGTGCCAGCACAGAGCGGCCCACCGGGGAGCTGTTTTTT. It encodes CASTERPTGELFF. The V and J genes are TRBV28 and TRBJ2-2; D is possibly TRBD2 (5 bases). The CDR3 is 13 amino acids. With 7 bases removed from V and 4 bases from J, the gap between germline ends came to 10 bases. Per germline, CDR1 MDHEN and CDR2 SYDVKM.

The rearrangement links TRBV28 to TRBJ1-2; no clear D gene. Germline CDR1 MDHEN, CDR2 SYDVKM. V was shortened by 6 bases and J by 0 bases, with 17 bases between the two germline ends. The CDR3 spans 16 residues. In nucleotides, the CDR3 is TGTGCCAGCAGGGGAGGGAGGACTTTTTCTAACTATGGCTACACCTTC. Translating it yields CASRGGRTFSNYGYTF.

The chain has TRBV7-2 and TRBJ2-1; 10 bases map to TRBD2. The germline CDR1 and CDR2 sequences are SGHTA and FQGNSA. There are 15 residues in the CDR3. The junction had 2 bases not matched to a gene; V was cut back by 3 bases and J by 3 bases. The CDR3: CASSFTSGDYNEQFF. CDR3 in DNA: TGTGCCAGCAGCTTCACTAGCGGGGACTACAATGAGCAGTTCTTC.

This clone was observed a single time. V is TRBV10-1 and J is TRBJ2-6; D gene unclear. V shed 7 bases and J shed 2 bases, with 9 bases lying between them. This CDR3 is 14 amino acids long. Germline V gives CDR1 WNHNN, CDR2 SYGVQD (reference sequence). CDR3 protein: CASIVSTGANVLTF. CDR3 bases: TGCGCCAGCATAGTTTCCACTGGGGCCAACGTCCTGACTTTC.

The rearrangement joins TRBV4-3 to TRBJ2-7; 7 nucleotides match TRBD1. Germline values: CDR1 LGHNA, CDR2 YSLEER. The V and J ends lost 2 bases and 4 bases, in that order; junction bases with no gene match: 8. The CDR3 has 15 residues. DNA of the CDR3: TGCGCCAGCAGCCAAAATACAGGGGTAGGGTACGAGCAGTACTTC. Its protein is CASSQNTGVGYEQYF.

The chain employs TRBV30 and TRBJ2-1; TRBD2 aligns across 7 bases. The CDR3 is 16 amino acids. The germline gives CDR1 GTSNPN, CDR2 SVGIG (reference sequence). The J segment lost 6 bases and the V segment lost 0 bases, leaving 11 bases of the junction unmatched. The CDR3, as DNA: TGTGCCTGGAGTGTAAGAGCGGGATCACAGACCAATGAGCAGTTCTTC. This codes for CAWSVRAGSQTNEQFF.

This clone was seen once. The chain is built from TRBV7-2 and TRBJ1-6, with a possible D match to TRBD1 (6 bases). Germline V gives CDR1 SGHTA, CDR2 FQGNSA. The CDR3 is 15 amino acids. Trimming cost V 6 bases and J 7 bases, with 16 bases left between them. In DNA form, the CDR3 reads TGTGCCAGCAGTATACAGGGACCTGACAATTCACCCCTCCACTTT. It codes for CASSIQGPDNSPLHF.

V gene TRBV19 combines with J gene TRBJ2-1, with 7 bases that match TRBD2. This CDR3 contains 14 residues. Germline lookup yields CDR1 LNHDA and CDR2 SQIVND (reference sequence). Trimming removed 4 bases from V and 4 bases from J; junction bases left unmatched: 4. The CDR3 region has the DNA TGTGCCAGTAGTACCCTAGCGGCTTACAATGAGCAGTTCTTC. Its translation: CASSTLAAYNEQFF.

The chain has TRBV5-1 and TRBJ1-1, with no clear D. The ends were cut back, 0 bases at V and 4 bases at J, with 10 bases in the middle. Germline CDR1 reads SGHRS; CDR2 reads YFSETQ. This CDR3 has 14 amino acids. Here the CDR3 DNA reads TGCGCCAGCAGCTTGGATCCGGGTAGCACTGAAGCTTTCTTT. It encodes CASSLDPGSTEAFF.

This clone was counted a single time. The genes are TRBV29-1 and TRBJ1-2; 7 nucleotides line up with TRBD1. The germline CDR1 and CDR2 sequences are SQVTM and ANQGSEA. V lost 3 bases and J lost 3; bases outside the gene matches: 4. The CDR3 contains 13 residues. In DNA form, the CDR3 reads TGCAGCGTTGATACAGGGGTAGACTATGGCTACACCTTC. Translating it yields CSVDTGVDYGYTF.

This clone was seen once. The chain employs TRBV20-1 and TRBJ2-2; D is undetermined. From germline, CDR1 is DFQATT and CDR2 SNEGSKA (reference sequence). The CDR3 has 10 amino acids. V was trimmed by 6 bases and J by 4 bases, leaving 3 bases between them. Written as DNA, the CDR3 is TGCAGTGCCGGCACCGGGGAGCTGTTTTTT. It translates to CSAGTGELFF.

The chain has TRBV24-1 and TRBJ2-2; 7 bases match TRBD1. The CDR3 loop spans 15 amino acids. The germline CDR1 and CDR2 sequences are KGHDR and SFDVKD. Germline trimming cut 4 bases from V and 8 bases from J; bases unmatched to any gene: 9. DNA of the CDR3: TGTGCCACCAGTGAACCGGACAGGCTGCATGGGGAGCTGTTTTTT. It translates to CATSEPDRLHGELFF.

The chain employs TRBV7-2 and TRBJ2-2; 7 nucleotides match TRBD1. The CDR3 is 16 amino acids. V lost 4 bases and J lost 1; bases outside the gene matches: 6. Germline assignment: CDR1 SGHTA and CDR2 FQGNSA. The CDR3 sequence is CASSSQGWRNTGELFF. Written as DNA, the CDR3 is TGTGCCAGCAGCTCACAGGGGTGGCGGAACACCGGGGAGCTGTTTTTT.

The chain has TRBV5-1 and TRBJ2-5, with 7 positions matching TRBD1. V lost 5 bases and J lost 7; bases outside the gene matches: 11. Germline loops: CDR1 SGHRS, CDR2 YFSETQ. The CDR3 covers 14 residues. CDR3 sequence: CASRPGQDLGTQYF. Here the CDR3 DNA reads TGCGCCAGCAGACCTGGACAGGATCTCGGGACCCAGTACTTC.

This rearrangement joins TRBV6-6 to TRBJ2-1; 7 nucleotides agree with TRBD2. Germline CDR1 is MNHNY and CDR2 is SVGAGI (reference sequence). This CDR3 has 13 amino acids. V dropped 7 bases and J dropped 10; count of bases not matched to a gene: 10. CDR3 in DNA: TGTGCCAGCAACTGGGCTAGCGGACAAGAGCAGTTCTTC. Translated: CASNWASGQEQFF.

CDR3 sequence reads: CASRSLDRGPDTQYF. The CDR3 nucleotides read TGCGCCAGCAGATCCCTGGACAGGGGCCCAGATACGCAGTATTTT. This chain connects TRBV5-1 to TRBJ2-3, with 9 bases lining up with TRBD1. The CDR3 has 15 amino acids. Germline V gene lookup returns CDR1 SGHRS and CDR2 YFSETQ. The V segment lost 5 bases and the J segment 4 bases; nucleotides outside the gene matches: 8.

The CDR3, as DNA: TGTGCCAGCAGCCACCCAGCGACTAATGAAAAACTGTTTTTT. It codes for CASSHPATNEKLFF. This sequence joins TRBV27 and TRBJ1-4, with unresolved D. Germline-derived CDR1 and CDR2 are MNHEY and SMNVEV (reference sequence). The CDR3 is 14 residues long. The V end lost 6 bases, the J end lost 2 bases, and 10 bases lay between the germline ends.

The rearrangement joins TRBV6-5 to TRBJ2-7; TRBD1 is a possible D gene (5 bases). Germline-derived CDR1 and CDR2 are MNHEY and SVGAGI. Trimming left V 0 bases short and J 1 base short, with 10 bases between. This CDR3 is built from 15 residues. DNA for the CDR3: TGTGCCAGCAGTTACTCGATAGACAGATCCTACGAGCAGTACTTC. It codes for CASSYSIDRSYEQYF.

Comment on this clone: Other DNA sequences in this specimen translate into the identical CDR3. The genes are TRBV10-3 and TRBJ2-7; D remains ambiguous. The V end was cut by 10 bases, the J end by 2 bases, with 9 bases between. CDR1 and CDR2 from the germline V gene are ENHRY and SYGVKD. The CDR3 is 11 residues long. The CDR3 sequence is CATCQAYEQYF. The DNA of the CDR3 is TGTGCCACCTGTCAGGCCTACGAGCAGTACTTC.

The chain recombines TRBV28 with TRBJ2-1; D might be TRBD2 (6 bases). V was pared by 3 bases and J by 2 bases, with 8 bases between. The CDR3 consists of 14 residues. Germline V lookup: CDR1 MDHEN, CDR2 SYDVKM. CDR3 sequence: CASSFKRAYNEQFF. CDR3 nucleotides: TGTGCCAGCAGTTTTAAGCGGGCCTACAATGAGCAGTTCTTC. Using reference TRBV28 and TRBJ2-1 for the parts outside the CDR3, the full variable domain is DVKVTQSSRYLVKRTGEKVFLECVQDMDHENMFWYRQDPGLGLRLIYFSYDVKMKEKGDIPEGYSVSREKKERFSLILESASTNQTSMYLCASSFKRAYNEQFFGPGTRLTVL.

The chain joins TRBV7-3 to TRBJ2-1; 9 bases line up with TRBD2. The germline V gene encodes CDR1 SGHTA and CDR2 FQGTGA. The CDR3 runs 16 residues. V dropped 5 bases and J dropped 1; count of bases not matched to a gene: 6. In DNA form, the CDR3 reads TGTGCCAGCAGCACCGGACTAGCGAGATCCTACAATGAGCAGTTCTTC. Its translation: CASSTGLARSYNEQFF.

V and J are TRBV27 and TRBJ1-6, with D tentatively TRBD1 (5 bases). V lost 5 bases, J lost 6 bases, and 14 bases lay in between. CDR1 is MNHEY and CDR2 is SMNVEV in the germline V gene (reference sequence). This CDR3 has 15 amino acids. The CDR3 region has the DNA TGTGCCAGCAGTCCGCTCAGGGTGGTTAATTCACCCCTCCACTTT. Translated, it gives CASSPLRVVNSPLHF.